A single sample gave rise to the 18 T cell receptor beta chains below, sequenced in a study of T cells of healthy individuals. TCRdb re-called the 5' RACE reads through MiXCR, storing one row per CDR3 protein. The sample holds 85,000 to 100,000 distinct CDR3 sequences, 15% to 20% seen once. Receptors were obtained from a human donor in good health.

This chain uses TRBV12-3 or TRBV12-4 with TRBJ2-1; D is perhaps TRBD2 (6 bases). V was shortened by 5 bases and J by 5 bases, with 16 bases between the two germline ends. CDR3 length: 15 amino acids. In DNA form, the CDR3 reads TGTGCCAGCAGTCCCTTGGCTAGCGACAACAATGAGCAGTTCTTC. It is translated as CASSPLASDNNEQFF.

The J gene is TRBJ2-5, the V gene TRBV9; 11 bases align to TRBD2. CDR1 is SGDLS and CDR2 is YYNGEE in the germline V gene. J was trimmed by 2 bases and V by 0 bases; bases with no gene match: 6. The CDR3 loop spans 17 amino acids. The CDR3 here is CASSVGAASGRQETQYF. CDR3 nucleotides: TGTGCCAGCAGCGTAGGTGCCGCTAGCGGGAGGCAAGAGACCCAGTACTTC.

About this clonotype: A much larger clone is a single base away; this may be a read error. In nucleotides, the CDR3 is TGCAGCGCTCATACAGGGGTGAGCACTGAAGCTTTCTTT. It codes for CSAHTGVSTEAFF. The J gene is TRBJ1-1, the V gene TRBV29-1; 7 bases are shared with TRBD1. Trimming cost V 7 bases and J 4 bases; bases outside gene matches: 9. CDR1 and CDR2 from the germline V gene are SQVTM and ANQGSEA. The CDR3 is 13 amino acids.

On this clonotype: Its ends do not fully match the called genes, so a read error is possible. CDR3 bases: TGTGCCAGCTCCCCACCCAGGGGAAGGTCCTACAATGAGCAGTTCTTC. This translates into CASSPPRGRSYNEQFF. The chain combines TRBV18 with TRBJ2-1; D is possibly TRBD1 (6 bases). The germline V gene encodes CDR1 KGHSH and CDR2 LQKENI. The CDR3 is 16 residues long.

This clonotype has at least ten counts. This sequence joins TRBV30 and TRBJ2-5; possibly TRBD2 for D (5 bases). The ends were cut back, 3 bases at V and 2 bases at J, with 16 bases in the middle. This CDR3 has 15 residues. The germline gives CDR1 GTSNPN, CDR2 SVGIG (reference sequence). Here the CDR3 DNA reads TGTGCCTGGAGCGTATCCGGACTCCCACAAGAGACCCAGTACTTC. It translates to CAWSVSGLPQETQYF.

Worth noting for this clonotype: The germline gene is not matched at one end of the junction; a read error may be the cause. The J gene is TRBJ2-7, the V gene TRBV12-3 or TRBV12-4; 10 bases match TRBD1. CDR3 length: 11 amino acids. CDR3 protein: CASSPGQGVLF. The CDR3, as DNA: TGTGCCAGCAGTCCAGGACAGGGGGTCCTCTTC.

This clonotype came up many times. The V and J genes are TRBV28 and TRBJ2-3, with 13 bases fitting TRBD2. Losses at the gene ends were 5 bases for V and 1 base for J; bases not matched to a gene: 6. CDR3 length: 17 residues. Germline lookup yields CDR1 MDHEN and CDR2 SYDVKM. CDR3 protein: CASSPYTSGRGTDTQYF. The CDR3 DNA reads TGTGCCAGCAGTCCGTACACTAGCGGGAGGGGCACAGATACGCAGTATTTT.

The J gene is TRBJ2-7, the V gene TRBV4-1, with 8 bases matching TRBD1. Germline values: CDR1 MGHRA, CDR2 YSYEKL. The CDR3 is made up of 13 amino acids. Trimming took 5 bases from V and 5 from J; bases not matched to a gene: 5. The CDR3 here is CASSDGQGDEQYF. CDR3 in DNA: TGCGCCAGCAGCGACGGACAGGGCGACGAGCAGTACTTC.

The chain is built from TRBV7-6 and TRBJ1-5, with 10 bases matching TRBD1. Germline V gives CDR1 SGHVS, CDR2 FNYEAQ. The V and J ends lost 6 bases and 5 bases, in that order; junction bases with no gene match: 7. There are 15 residues in the CDR3. In DNA, the CDR3 is TGTGCCAGCAGACCGGACAGGGGGAAGTATCAGCCCCAGCATTTT. Translated, it gives CASRPDRGKYQPQHF.

This clonotype has a handful of counts. V gene TRBV5-1 combines with J gene TRBJ2-7; a weak D match, TRBD1 (6 bases). Germline V lookup: CDR1 SGHRS, CDR2 YFSETQ. V lost 0 bases, J lost 2 bases, and 18 bases lay in between. CDR3 length equals 17 residues. CDR3 in DNA: TGCGCCAGCAGCTTGGGGGCTCAGACAGGACGGACCTACGAGCAGTACTTC. Its protein product is CASSLGAQTGRTYEQYF.

This clonotype was found a few times. The chain has TRBV28 and TRBJ1-6; 9 bases line up with TRBD1. Germline values: CDR1 MDHEN, CDR2 SYDVKM. Trimming at V came to 5 bases and at J to 8 bases, leaving 7 bases not matched to a gene. There are 15 residues in the CDR3. This CDR3 is CASSPRQGVDSPLHF. The CDR3 region has the DNA TGTGCCAGCAGTCCTCGACAGGGGGTTGATTCACCCCTCCACTTT. Full variable domain (rest looked up from reference TRBV28 and TRBJ1-6): DVKVTQSSRYLVKRTGEKVFLECVQDMDHENMFWYRQDPGLGLRLIYFSYDVKMKEKGDIPEGYSVSREKKERFSLILESASTNQTSMYLCASSPRQGVDSPLHFGNGTRLTVT.

The table lists this clonotype with many counts. This rearrangement joins TRBV29-1 to TRBJ2-3; 7 bases are a match to TRBD1. V shed 6 bases, J shed 3 bases, and the junction held 6 bases outside the gene matches. This CDR3 comprises 13 residues. Germline values: CDR1 SQVTM, CDR2 ANQGSEA. CDR3 protein: CSVRQGGTDTQYF. The CDR3 DNA follows: TGCAGCGTCCGACAGGGTGGTACAGATACGCAGTATTTT.

This clonotype occurred a few times. The chain employs TRBV7-2 and TRBJ2-4; no clear D. The CDR3 has 13 amino acids. V was cut by 3 bases and J by 8 bases, with 11 bases left in between. In germline, CDR1 is SGHTA, CDR2 FQGNSA. The CDR3 nucleotides are TGTGCCAGCAGCTTCTACCAGGATGACATTCAGTACTTC. Translated: CASSFYQDDIQYF.

This clonotype appeared a few times. J is TRBJ1-1 and V is TRBV29-1, with D perhaps TRBD1 (5 bases). CDR1 is SQVTM and CDR2 is ANQGSEA in the germline V gene. V dropped 3 bases and J dropped 4 bases, with 9 bases sitting between them. This CDR3 is 12 amino acids long. CDR3 sequence reads: CSVEFRATEAFF. The CDR3 DNA reads as TGCAGCGTTGAGTTCAGGGCCACTGAAGCTTTCTTT.

Remarks on this clonotype: A much larger clonotype is one base distant, so this may be a read error. CDR3 residues: CSANTSSPRGTQYF. DNA for the CDR3: TGCAGTGCTAATACGTCTTCACCAAGAGGGACCCAGTACTTC. The rearrangement joins TRBV20-1 to TRBJ2-5; D gene unclear. The CDR3 is 14 amino acids. Per the germline V gene, CDR1 is DFQATT and CDR2 is SNEGSKA (reference sequence). V lost 4 bases to trimming and J lost 7 bases, with 19 bases between them.

This clonotype was found a few times. In nucleotides, the CDR3 is TGTGCCAGCAGATCTGGGGGGAGGCAAGAGACCCAGTACTTC. Protein sequence: CASRSGGRQETQYF. V gene TRBV28 combines with J gene TRBJ2-5; the D gene is possibly TRBD2 (6 bases). With 6 bases removed from V and 2 bases from J, the gap between germline ends came to 13 bases. The CDR3 loop spans 14 amino acids. Germline V gene sequence: CDR1 MDHEN, CDR2 SYDVKM.

V usage is TRBV4-1 and J usage is TRBJ2-3; TRBD2 agrees at 12 bases. J lost 6 bases, V lost 2 bases, and 3 bases had no gene match. The CDR3 is made up of 15 amino acids. Germline CDR1 and CDR2: MGHRA and YSYEKL. The CDR3 here is CASSQLAGGPDTQYF. In DNA, the CDR3 is TGCGCCAGCAGCCAACTAGCGGGGGGGCCGGATACGCAGTATTTT.

This clonotype has at least ten counts. The rearrangement uses TRBV20-1 and TRBJ1-5, with TRBD1 matching 7 bases. Germline loops: CDR1 DFQATT, CDR2 SNEGSKA (reference sequence). J gave up 4 bases and V 5 bases, and 5 bases lay outside the gene matches. The CDR3 contains 13 residues. CDR3 sequence reads: CSAGTEKNQPQHF. The CDR3 nucleotides read TGCAGTGCTGGGACAGAAAAAAATCAGCCCCAGCATTTT.